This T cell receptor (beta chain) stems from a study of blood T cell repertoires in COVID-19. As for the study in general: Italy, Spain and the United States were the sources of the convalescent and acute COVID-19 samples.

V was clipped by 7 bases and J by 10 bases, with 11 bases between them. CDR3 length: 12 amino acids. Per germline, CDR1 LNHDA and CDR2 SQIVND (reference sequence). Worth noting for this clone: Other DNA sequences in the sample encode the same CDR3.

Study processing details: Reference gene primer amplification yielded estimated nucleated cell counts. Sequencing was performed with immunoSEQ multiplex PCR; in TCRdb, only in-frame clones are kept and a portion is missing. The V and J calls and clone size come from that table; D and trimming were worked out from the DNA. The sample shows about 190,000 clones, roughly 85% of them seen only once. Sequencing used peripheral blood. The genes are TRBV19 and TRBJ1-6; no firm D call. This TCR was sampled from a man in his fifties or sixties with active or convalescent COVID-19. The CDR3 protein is CASNHRGSPLHF. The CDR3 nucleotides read TGTGCCAGTAACCACCGCGGCTCACCCCTCCACTTT.